Listed below are T cell receptor beta chains from one sample, sequenced in a study of early T cells in non-severe SARS-CoV-2 infection. In TCRdb, the 5' RACE reads were re-called with MiXCR into one record per CDR3 protein. This table holds approximately 70,000 distinct CDR3 sequences, around an eighth found once. Sequenced: whole blood. The receptors here all came from an adult who was a healthcare worker with PCR-confirmed SARS-CoV-2 infection or an uninfected control (not recorded which). Both conserved end residues are part of each CDR3. The D gene is left open where the match is weak. Expanded clones are given a class, and other clones once, few, many or no size at all.

cdr3_aa: CASSLTGALSYEQYF
cdr3_nt: TGTGCCAGCAGCTTGACAGGGGCCCTCTCCTACGAGCAGTACTTC
d_call: TRBD1
clone_size: many
j_call: TRBJ2-7
v_call: TRBV7-2

cdr3_aa: CSATRDLSYEQYF
cdr3_nt: TGCAGTGCAACACGGGATCTCTCCTACGAGCAGTACTTC
d_call: .
clone_size: many
j_call: TRBJ2-7
v_call: TRBV20-1

cdr3_aa: CSARGPLAPNVYEQYF
cdr3_nt: TGCAGTGCTAGAGGCCCATTGGCCCCGAACGTCTACGAGCAGTACTTC
d_call: .
clone_size: medium-sized
j_call: TRBJ2-7
v_call: TRBV20-1

cdr3_aa: CASSFGQPIDSPLHF
cdr3_nt: TGTGCCAGCAGTTTCGGACAGCCTATTGATTCACCCCTCCACTTT
d_call: .
clone_size: many
j_call: TRBJ1-6
v_call: TRBV6-2/TRBV6-3

cdr3_aa: CASSPLQGSQPQHF
cdr3_nt: TGTGCCAGCAGCCCCTTGCAGGGGAGTCAGCCCCAGCATTTT
d_call: .
clone_size: many
j_call: TRBJ1-5
v_call: TRBV7-9

cdr3_aa: CASSPRGALLTDTQYF
cdr3_nt: TGCGCCAGCAGCCCCCGAGGTGCACTACTAACAGATACGCAGTATTTT
d_call: .
clone_size: many
j_call: TRBJ2-3
v_call: TRBV4-3

cdr3_aa: CASSLAGYRPDLETQYF
cdr3_nt: TGTGCCAGCAGCTTAGCGGGTTACAGGCCGGATTTAGAGACCCAGTACTTC
d_call: .
clone_size: .
j_call: TRBJ2-5
v_call: TRBV7-2

cdr3_aa: CASCGTGGGPLHF
cdr3_nt: TGTGCCAGCTGTGGGACAGGCGGAGGACCCCTCCACTTT
d_call: TRBD1
clone_size: many
j_call: TRBJ1-6
v_call: TRBV6-1

cdr3_aa: CASSDGLAKNIQYF
cdr3_nt: TGTGCCAGCAGTGACGGACTAGCCAAAAACATTCAGTACTTC
d_call: .
clone_size: many
j_call: TRBJ2-4
v_call: TRBV28

cdr3_aa: CASSQQGPYTGELFF
cdr3_nt: TGTGCCAGCAGCCAACAGGGACCCTACACCGGGGAGCTGTTTTTT
d_call: .
clone_size: many
j_call: TRBJ2-2
v_call: TRBV7-9

cdr3_aa: CSVEPTVPETQYF
cdr3_nt: TGCAGCGTTGAACCGACAGTACCGGAGACCCAGTACTTC
d_call: .
clone_size: .
j_call: TRBJ2-5
v_call: TRBV29-1

cdr3_aa: CASTPGTQYNEQFF
cdr3_nt: TGTGCCAGCACCCCCGGGACACAATACAATGAGCAGTTCTTC
d_call: .
clone_size: many
j_call: TRBJ2-1
v_call: TRBV27

cdr3_aa: CASSSGGAGNSPLHF
cdr3_nt: TGTGCCAGCAGCTCAGGGGGCGCTGGTAATTCACCCCTCCACTTT
d_call: TRBD1
clone_size: medium-sized
j_call: TRBJ1-6
v_call: TRBV5-5

cdr3_aa: CASSTKGTEAFF
cdr3_nt: TGCGCCAGCAGTACGAAGGGGACTGAAGCTTTCTTT
d_call: .
clone_size: once
j_call: TRBJ1-1
v_call: TRBV10-1

cdr3_aa: CASSLTGYTGELFF
cdr3_nt: TGTGCCAGCAGCTTGACAGGGTACACCGGGGAGCTGTTTTTT
d_call: TRBD1
clone_size: .
j_call: TRBJ2-2
v_call: TRBV11-2

cdr3_aa: CASSIGLYNEQFF
cdr3_nt: TGTGCCAGTAGTATAGGACTCTACAATGAGCAGTTCTTC
d_call: .
clone_size: many
j_call: TRBJ2-1
v_call: TRBV19

cdr3_aa: CASSLAYGGAKDTQYF
cdr3_nt: TGTGCCAGCAGCTTAGCATACGGCGGGGCCAAAGATACGCAGTATTTT
d_call: .
clone_size: few
j_call: TRBJ2-3
v_call: TRBV7-2